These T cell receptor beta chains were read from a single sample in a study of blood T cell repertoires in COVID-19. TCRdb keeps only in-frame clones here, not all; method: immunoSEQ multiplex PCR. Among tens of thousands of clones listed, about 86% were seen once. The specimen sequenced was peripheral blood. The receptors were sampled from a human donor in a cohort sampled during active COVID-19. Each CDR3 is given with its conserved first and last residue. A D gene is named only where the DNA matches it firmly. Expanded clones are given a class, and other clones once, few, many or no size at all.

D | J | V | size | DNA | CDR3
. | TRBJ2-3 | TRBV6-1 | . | TGTGCCAGCAGTGAAGTCGCCCAGACAGATACGCAGTATTTT | CASSEVAQTDTQYF
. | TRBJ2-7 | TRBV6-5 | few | TGTGCCAGCAGCGCAAGACTAGAAGGCTACGAGCAGTACTTC | CASSARLEGYEQYF
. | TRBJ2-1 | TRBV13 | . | TGTGCCAGCAAGAATCGGGACTCCCACCTCAATGAGCAGTTCTTC | CASKNRDSHLNEQFF
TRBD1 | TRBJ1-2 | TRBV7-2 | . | TGTGCCAGCAGCTTAGATGGGACAGGATATAACTATGGCTACACCTTC | CASSLDGTGYNYGYTF
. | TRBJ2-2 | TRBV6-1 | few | TGTGCCAGCAGTGATGGGCAGGACACCGGGGAGCTGTTTTTT | CASSDGQDTGELFF
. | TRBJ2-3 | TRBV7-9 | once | TGTGCCAGCAGTGGGAGGAACACAGATACGCAGTATTTT | CASSGRNTDTQYF
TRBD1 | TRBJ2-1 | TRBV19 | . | TGTGCCAGTAGTATCGCCGCGACAGGGGACTACAATGAGCAGTTCTTC | CASSIAATGDYNEQFF
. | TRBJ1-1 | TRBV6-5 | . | TGTGCCAGCAACCCCCGGTCGGGGGGATGGGCTGAAGCTTTCTTT | CASNPRSGGWAEAFF
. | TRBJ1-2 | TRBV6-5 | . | TGTGCCAGCAATTCGGGGGGCGCGTATGGCTACACCTTC | CASNSGGAYGYTF
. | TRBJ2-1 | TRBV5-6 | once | TGTGCCAGCAGCTTGTCGGGGGGCCCAATTAATGAGCAGTTCTTC | CASSLSGGPINEQFF
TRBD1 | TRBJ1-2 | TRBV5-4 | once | TGTGCCAGCAGCGTGGCGCCCCGGCAGGGGGGAATCTATGGCTACACCTTC | CASSVAPRQGGIYGYTF
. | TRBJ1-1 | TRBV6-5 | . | TGTGCCAGACTGAAGGGGAAACAAAACACTGAAGCTTTCTTT | CARLKGKQNTEAFF
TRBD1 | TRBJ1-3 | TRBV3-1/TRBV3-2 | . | TGTGCCAGCAGCAGACGACAGGGGTCCTTTGGAAACACCATATATTTT | CASSRRQGSFGNTIYF
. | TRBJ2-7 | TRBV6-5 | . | TGTGCCAGCAGTTATGTTGGGAGCTACGAGCAGTACTTC | CASSYVGSYEQYF
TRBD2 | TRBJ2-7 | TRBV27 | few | TGTGCCAGCAAGCCTCTCGCCGGGGGGGCCTTCTACGAGCAGTACTTC | CASKPLAGGAFYEQYF
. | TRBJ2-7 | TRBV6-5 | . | TGTGCCAGCAGTCAAACAGGTTTCGGTGTGAACGAGCAGTACTTC | CASSQTGFGVNEQYF
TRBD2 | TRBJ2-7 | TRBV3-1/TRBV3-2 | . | TGTGCCAGCAGCCAAGTTTACAGCGGGGGTTACGAGCAGTACTTC | CASSQVYSGGYEQYF
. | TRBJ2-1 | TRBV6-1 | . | TGTGCCAGCAGTGAAGCTCGGACTTGGGGAGATGAGCAGTTCTTC | CASSEARTWGDEQFF
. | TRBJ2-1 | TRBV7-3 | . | TGTGCCAGCAGCTTAAGGATGGGCCCAGACTACAATGAGCAGTTCTTC | CASSLRMGPDYNEQFF
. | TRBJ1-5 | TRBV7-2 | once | TGTGCCAGCAACGGGGGTACGGGAATGGGTCAGCCCCAGCATTTT | CASNGGTGMGQPQHF
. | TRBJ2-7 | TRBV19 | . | TGTGCCAGTAGTATAACCGGGACAACCGCCTACGAGCAGTACTTC | CASSITGTTAYEQYF
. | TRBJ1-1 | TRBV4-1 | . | TGCGCCAGCAGCCAAGCGGCCAGGGCGAACACTGAAGCTTTCTTT | CASSQAARANTEAFF
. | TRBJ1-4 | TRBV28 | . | TGTGCCAGCAGTTTAGACGCGGGGGTCGTGGAAAAACTGTTTTTT | CASSLDAGVVEKLFF
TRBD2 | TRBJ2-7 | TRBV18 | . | TGTGCCAGCTCACCCCAGACTAGCGGGGCGTACGAGCAGTACTTC | CASSPQTSGAYEQYF
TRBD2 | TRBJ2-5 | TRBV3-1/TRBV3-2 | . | TGTGCCAGCAGCCTGACTAGCGGGTCCCGGGACCAGTACTTC | CASSLTSGSRDQYF
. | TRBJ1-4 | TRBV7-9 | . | TGTGCCAGCAGCAGCGCCGACAATGAAAAACTGTTTTTT | CASSSADNEKLFF
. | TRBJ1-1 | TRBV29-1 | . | TGCAGCGTTTCAAAAAACACTGAAGCTTTCTTT | CSVSKNTEAFF
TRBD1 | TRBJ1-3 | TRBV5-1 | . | TGCGCCAGCAGCGCCTCGACAGGGCCGAGCTCTGGAAACACCATATATTTT | CASSASTGPSSGNTIYF
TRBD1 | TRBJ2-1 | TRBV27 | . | TGTGCCAGCAGTCCAGGGACAGGACCTGGGAATGAGCAGTTCTTC | CASSPGTGPGNEQFF
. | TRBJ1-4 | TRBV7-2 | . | TGTGCCAGCAGCTTAGAACTGAATGAAAAACTGTTTTTT | CASSLELNEKLFF
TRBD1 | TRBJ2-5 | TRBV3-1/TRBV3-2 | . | TGTGCCAGCAGCCAACTCGAGAGGGGGCCAGGAGAGACCCAGTACTTC | CASSQLERGPGETQYF
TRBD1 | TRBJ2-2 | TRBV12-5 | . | TGTGCTAGTGCTGGGACAGGGGGCTTTATCACCGGGGAGCTGTTTTTT | CASAGTGGFITGELFF
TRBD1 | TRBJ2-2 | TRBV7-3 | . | TGTGCCAGCAGCTTAAGCCAGGGGGTCAGGACCGGGGAGCTGTTTTTT | CASSLSQGVRTGELFF
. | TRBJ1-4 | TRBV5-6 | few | TGTGCCAGCAGCTTGGGAGGGCACGGGGAAAAACTGTTTTTT | CASSLGGHGEKLFF
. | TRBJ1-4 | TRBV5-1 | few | TGCGCCAGCAGCCCAGGGGCGGGGGATGAAAAACTGTTTTTT | CASSPGAGDEKLFF
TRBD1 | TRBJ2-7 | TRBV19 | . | TGCGCCAGTAGTACCCGGACAGGGGAGATCGAGCAGTACTTC | CASSTRTGEIEQYF
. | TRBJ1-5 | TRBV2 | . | TGTGCCAGCCGCGGTCCAAATCAGCCCCAGCATTTT | CASRGPNQPQHF
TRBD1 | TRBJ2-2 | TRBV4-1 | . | TGCGCCAGCAGTCGAAGAGGTGGGACAGACACCGGGGAGCTGTTTTTT | CASSRRGGTDTGELFF
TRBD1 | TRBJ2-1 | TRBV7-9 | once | TGTGCCAGCAGCCCCCAGGACAGGGTTAACTACAATGAGCAGTTCTTC | CASSPQDRVNYNEQFF
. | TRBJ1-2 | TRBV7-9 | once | TGTGCCAGCAGCTTAGAAGGGGCATATGGCTACACCTTC | CASSLEGAYGYTF
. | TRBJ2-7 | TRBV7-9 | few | TGTGCCGGGGGCAGGGGGGATTACGAGCAGTACTTC | CAGGRGDYEQYF
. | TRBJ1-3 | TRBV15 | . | TGTGCCACCAGCAGAGATCTCCCGGACACCATATATTTT | CATSRDLPDTIYF
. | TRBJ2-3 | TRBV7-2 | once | TGTGCCAGCAGCTTAAAGGGGACAGATACGCAGTATTTT | CASSLKGTDTQYF
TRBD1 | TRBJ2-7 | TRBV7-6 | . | TGTGCCAGCAGCCCGGAGGACAGGCTAGTAGCCTACGAGCAGTACTTC | CASSPEDRLVAYEQYF
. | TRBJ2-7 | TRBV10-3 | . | TGTGCCATCAGTGAGGGAGTCTCCTACGAGCAGTACTTC | CAISEGVSYEQYF
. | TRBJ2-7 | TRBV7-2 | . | TGTGCCAGCAGCTTAGGGCGGGGCGGGGAGCAGTACTTC | CASSLGRGGEQYF
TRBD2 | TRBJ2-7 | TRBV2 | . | TGTGCCAGCAGTAAGAAACGTATGTCTAGCGGGGGGTCCTACGAGCAGTACTTC | CASSKKRMSSGGSYEQYF
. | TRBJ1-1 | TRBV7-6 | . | TGTGCCAGCAGCCTTGGAGAGGTCGCCTACACTGAAGCTTTCTTT | CASSLGEVAYTEAFF
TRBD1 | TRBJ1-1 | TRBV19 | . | TGTGCCAGTAGTCATGGGACAGGGCGCTTGAACACTGAAGCTTTCTTT | CASSHGTGRLNTEAFF
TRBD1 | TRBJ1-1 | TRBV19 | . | TGTGCCAGTATCCCTAGGGGGACAGCGAACACTGAAGCTTTCTTT | CASIPRGTANTEAFF
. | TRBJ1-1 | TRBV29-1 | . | TGCAGCTTCCATACTCCCCCGGTATCCGAAGCTTTCTTT | CSFHTPPVSEAFF
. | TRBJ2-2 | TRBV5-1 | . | TGCGCCAGCAGCTTGGGACAGGGAGGTCCCGCCGGGGAGCTGTTTTTT | CASSLGQGGPAGELFF
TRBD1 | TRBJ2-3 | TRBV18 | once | TGTGCCAGCTCACCGAGGGGACAGGGGGCGCGGGCAGATACGCAGTATTTT | CASSPRGQGARADTQYF
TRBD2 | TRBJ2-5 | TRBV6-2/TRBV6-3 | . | TGTGCCAGCAGTTCGAAGCGATGGAGCGGGGGGCGAGAGACCCAGTACTTC | CASSSKRWSGGRETQYF
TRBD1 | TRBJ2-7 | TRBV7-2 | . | TGTGCCAGCAGCCAGACAGGGGTCTCCTACGAGCAGTACTTC | CASSQTGVSYEQYF